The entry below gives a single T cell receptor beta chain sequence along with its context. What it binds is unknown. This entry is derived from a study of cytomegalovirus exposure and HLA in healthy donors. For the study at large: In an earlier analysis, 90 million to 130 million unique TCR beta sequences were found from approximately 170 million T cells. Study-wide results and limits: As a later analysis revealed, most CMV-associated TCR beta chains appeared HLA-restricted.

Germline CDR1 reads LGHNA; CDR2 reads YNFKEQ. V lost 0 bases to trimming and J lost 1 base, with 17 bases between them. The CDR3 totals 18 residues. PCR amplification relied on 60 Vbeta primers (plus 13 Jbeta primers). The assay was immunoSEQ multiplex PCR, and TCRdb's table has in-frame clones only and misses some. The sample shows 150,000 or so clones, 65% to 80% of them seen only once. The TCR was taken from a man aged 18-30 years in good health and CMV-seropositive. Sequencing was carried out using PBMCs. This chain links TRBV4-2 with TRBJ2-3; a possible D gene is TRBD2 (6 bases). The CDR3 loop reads CASSQDLNRRAGTDTQYF. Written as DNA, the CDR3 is TGTGCCAGCAGCCAAGATCTTAACAGGAGGGCGGGCACAGATACGCAGTATTTT.